This TCR beta chain was observed in a study of CD8 T cells in Susac syndrome. Sequencing of TCR beta, carried out with a high-throughput approach, was applied to CD8+ and CD4+ T cells from the blood. In regard to this clonotype: Its antigen remains unidentified.

Study-wide results and caveats: The authors acknowledged that the study's TCR sequencing and HLA analysis involved relatively few individuals.

RNA was extracted with the RNeasy kit, and a quantity of roughly 0.45 to 1 ug was reverse transcribed using random hexamers. TCRdb ran MiXCR on the immunoSEQ multiplex PCR reads and lists one entry per CDR3 protein. The sample contains 150,000 to 200,000 distinct CDR3 sequences, 90% to 95% of which appear only once. V was shortened by 3 bases and J by 5 bases, with 10 bases between the two germline ends. Germline V gives CDR1 LGHDT, CDR2 YNNKEL (reference sequence). The CDR3 loop spans 13 amino acids. V gene TRBV3-1 combines with J gene TRBJ2-5; no clear D. The receptor comes from a human donor with Susac syndrome. Sequences were obtained from CD4+ T cells from PBMCs. In DNA form, the CDR3 reads TGTGCCAGCAGCCAGAACGAGGCGGAGACCCAGTACTTC. This gives the protein CASSQNEAETQYF.